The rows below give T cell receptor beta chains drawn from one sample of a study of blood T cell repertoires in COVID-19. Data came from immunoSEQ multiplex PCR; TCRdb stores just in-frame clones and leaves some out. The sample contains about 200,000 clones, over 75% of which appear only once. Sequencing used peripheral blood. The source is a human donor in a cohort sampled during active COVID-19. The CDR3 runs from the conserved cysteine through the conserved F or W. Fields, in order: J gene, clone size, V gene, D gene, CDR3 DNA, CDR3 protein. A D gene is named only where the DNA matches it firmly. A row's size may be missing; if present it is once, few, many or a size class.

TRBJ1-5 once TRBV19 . TGTGCCAGTAGCCTGGCGGGGGCCCAGCCCCAGCATTTT CASSLAGAQPQHF
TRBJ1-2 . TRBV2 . TGTGCCATAGATTCAGGGTACCGGGGCTACACCTTC CAIDSGYRGYTF
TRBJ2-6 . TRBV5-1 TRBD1 TGCGCCAGCAGCTTGCACCGGGACAGGGTCTCTGGGGCCAACGTCCTGACTTTC CASSLHRDRVSGANVLTF
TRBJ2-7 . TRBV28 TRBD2 TGTGCCAGCAGTTTTGGCCTAGCGGGAGGAGGGGAGCAGTACTTC CASSFGLAGGGEQYF
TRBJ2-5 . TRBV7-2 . TGTGCCAGCAGCTTAGCCGGACAGTTCCAAGAGACCCAGTACTTC CASSLAGQFQETQYF
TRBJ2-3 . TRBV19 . TGTGCCGTGGGTAGGGGGGGAAGCACAGATACGCAGTATTTT CAVGRGGSTDTQYF
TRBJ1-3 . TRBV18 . TGTGCCACCACACAGGGCTCTGGAAACACCATATATTTT CATTQGSGNTIYF
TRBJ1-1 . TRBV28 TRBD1 TGTGCCAGCATAAGCCCTACCGTGGGGACAGTTGAAGCTTTCTTT CASISPTVGTVEAFF
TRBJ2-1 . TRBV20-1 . TGCAGTGCTAGTCCTAAGCGGGCGCCGTTACACAATGAGCAGTTCTTC CSASPKRAPLHNEQFF
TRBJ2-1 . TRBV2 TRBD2 TGTGCCAGCAGTGGGGGGACTAGCGGGATCCTTGAGCAGTTCTTC CASSGGTSGILEQFF
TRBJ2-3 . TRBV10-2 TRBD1 TGCGCCAGCAGTAGGACAGGACGCACAGATACGCAGTATTTT CASSRTGRTDTQYF
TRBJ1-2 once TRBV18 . TGTGCCAGCTCACCACCGGGGAGGGGACTGACCTCTAGGTATGGCTACACCTTC CASSPPGRGLTSRYGYTF
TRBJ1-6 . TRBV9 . TGTGCCAGCAGCCCACGGGGGGGACATAATTCACCCCTCCACTTT CASSPRGGHNSPLHF
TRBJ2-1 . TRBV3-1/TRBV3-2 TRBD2 TGTGCCAGCAGCCAAGAGGGGACTAGCGGGAGTAGTGAGCAGTTCTTC CASSQEGTSGSSEQFF
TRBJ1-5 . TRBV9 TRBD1 TGTGCCAGCAGCGAACACACAGGGGGCGGTCAGCCCCAGCATTTT CASSEHTGGGQPQHF
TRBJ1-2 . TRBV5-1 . TGCGCCAGCAGTTCTCAGGGTCAGGTTAACTATGGCTACACCTTC CASSSQGQVNYGYTF
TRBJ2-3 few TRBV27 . TGTGCCAGCAGTTTTAGGGGTACTAGCACAGATACGCAGTATTTT CASSFRGTSTDTQYF
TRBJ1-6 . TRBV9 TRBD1 TGTGCCAGCAGCGTATCAGGGGGCAATTCACCCCTCCACTTT CASSVSGGNSPLHF
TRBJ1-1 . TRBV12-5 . TGTGCTAGTGGTTTGATAGACACTGAAGCTTTCTTT CASGLIDTEAFF
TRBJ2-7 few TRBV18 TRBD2 TGTGCCAGCTCACTAGCGGGAGTCGGGTACGAGCAGTACTTC CASSLAGVGYEQYF
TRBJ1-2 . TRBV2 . TGTGCCAGCAGTGTAGATTTTGTGAAGGGCTACACCTTC CASSVDFVKGYTF
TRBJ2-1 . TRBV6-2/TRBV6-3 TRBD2 TGTGCCAGCAGTTATACTAGCGGGAGTACCCACAATGAGCAGTTCTTC CASSYTSGSTHNEQFF
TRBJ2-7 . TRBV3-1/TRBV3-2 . TGTGCCAGCAGCTCTAAACGCGACAGAATCTACGAGCAGTACTTC CASSSKRDRIYEQYF
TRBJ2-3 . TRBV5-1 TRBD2 TGCGCCAGCAGCTTGCAGACTAGCGGGATGAGGGATACGCAGTATTTT CASSLQTSGMRDTQYF
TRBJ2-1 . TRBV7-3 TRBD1 TGTGCCAGCAGCCAGGGACAGGGGATTTACAATGAGCAGTTCTTC CASSQGQGIYNEQFF
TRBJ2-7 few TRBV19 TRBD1 TGTGCCAGTAGCCCATGGGGACAGGGGGCGAGCGAGCAGTACTTC CASSPWGQGASEQYF
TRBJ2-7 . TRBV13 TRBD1 TGTGCCAGCAGCTTCGACAGGGGGCTGAACGAGCAGTACTTC CASSFDRGLNEQYF
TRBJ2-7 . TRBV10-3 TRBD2 TGTGCCATCATCACTAGCGGTCTTCTCTACGAGCAGTACTTC CAIITSGLLYEQYF
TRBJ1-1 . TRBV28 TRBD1 TGTGCCAGCAAGGGGGACAGGGAAATTTTAGACACTGAAGCTTTCTTT CASKGDREILDTEAFF
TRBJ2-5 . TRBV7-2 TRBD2 TGTGCCAGCAGCTCGGGACTAGCGGTTAGGGCCCAGTACTTC CASSSGLAVRAQYF
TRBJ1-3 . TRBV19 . TGTGCCAGTAGTGCGGGAACTTCTGGAAACACCATATATTTT CASSAGTSGNTIYF
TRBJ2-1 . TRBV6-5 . TGTGCCAGCAGTTACTGGGTAGCGGATAATGAGCAGTTCTTC CASSYWVADNEQFF
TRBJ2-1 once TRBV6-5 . TGTGCCAGCAGTTACTGGGGCTATCACTACAATGAGCAGTTCTTC CASSYWGYHYNEQFF
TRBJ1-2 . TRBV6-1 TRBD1 TGTGCCAGCAGTGAGACAGGGGACTATGGCTACACCTTC CASSETGDYGYTF
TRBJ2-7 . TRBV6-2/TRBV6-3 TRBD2 TGTGCCAGCAGCCTCGGGACTAGCGGGACCTTCTCCTACGAGCAGTACTTC CASSLGTSGTFSYEQYF
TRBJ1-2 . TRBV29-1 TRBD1 TGCAGCGTGCAACGACAGGGAAACTATGGCTACACCTTC CSVQRQGNYGYTF
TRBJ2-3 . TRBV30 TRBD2 TGTGCCTGGAGTGTAAGGTCGGCTAGCGGAACGCCAGATACGCAGTATTTT CAWSVRSASGTPDTQYF
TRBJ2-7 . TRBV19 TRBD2 TGTGCCAGTAGTATTCGACTAGCGGACTCCTACGAGCAGTACTTC CASSIRLADSYEQYF
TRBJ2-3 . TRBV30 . TGTGCCTGGGGTTACAGACGGGATGGCACAGATACGCAGTATTTT CAWGYRRDGTDTQYF
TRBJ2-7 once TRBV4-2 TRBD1 TGTGCCAGCAGCCAAGAATCCGGGACAGGGAGTGTCGAGCAGTACTTC CASSQESGTGSVEQYF
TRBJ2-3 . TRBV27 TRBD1 TGTGCCAGCAGTAACATGGGACAGCCGATCACAGATACGCAGTATTTT CASSNMGQPITDTQYF